The 14 T cell receptor beta chains in this list originate from one sample, sequenced in a study of tumor and adjacent non-tumor tissue in lung cancer. A modified ARM-PCR protocol with three rounds of nested PCR amplified TCRbeta. From the multiplex PCR reads, TCRdb called clonotypes with MiXCR, one entry per CDR3 protein. The repertoire holds 77,000 or so distinct CDR3 sequences, with around 76% as singletons. RNA was extracted from bulk tissue without any cell sorting. More than 3 cm separated this lung sample from the edge of the tumor. The sequenced sample was distant non-tumor lung tissue. The receptor set was obtained from a man aged 65 to 79 with non-small cell lung cancer.

In this sample, this clonotype turned up once. The rearrangement uses TRBV11-2 and TRBJ2-1; 10 nucleotides line up with TRBD1. Trimming removed 9 bases from V and 6 bases from J; junction bases left unmatched: 14. The CDR3 sequence is 16 residues long. CDR1 and CDR2 (germline): SGHAT, FQNNGV. This CDR3 reads CASSPVGTGDINEQFF. The CDR3 bases are TGTGCCAGTAGCCCGGTCGGGACAGGGGATATCAATGAGCAGTTCTTC.

Remarks on this clonotype: The junction and the germline gene differ at one end; a read error may be behind it. V is TRBV11-3 and J is TRBJ2-5, with 9 bases that match TRBD2. Germline V gene data show CDR1 as SGHNT and CDR2 as YENEEA. The CDR3 extends over 16 amino acids. The CDR3 reads CASRLSVGRLAETRYF. In nucleotides, the CDR3 is TGTGCCAGCAGATTAAGTGTGGGGAGACTAGCGGAGACCCGGTACTTC.

This clonotype was seen only once. This likely comes from a read error, as the CDR3 has no conserved phenylalanine or tryptophan at its end. This chain uses TRBV5-1 with TRBJ1-2, with D hard to call. The V end lost 1 base, the J end lost 3 bases, and 13 bases lay between the germline ends. Germline assignment: CDR1 SGHRS and CDR2 YFSETQ. The CDR3 loop spans 15 amino acids. The CDR3 loop is CASSLSAAPDYGYTL. The CDR3 bases are TGCGCCAGCAGCTTGTCCGCAGCTCCTGACTATGGCTACACCTTA.

In this sample, this clonotype turned up many times. V usage is TRBV4-2 and J usage is TRBJ2-1; 14 nucleotides agree with TRBD2. V lost 6 bases to trimming and J lost 8 bases; unmatched junction nucleotides: 6. The CDR3 runs 15 residues. Germline-derived CDR1 and CDR2 are LGHNA and YNFKEQ. The CDR3 coding sequence is TGTGCCAGCAGGGGGACTAGCGGGAGAGGTGATGAGCAGTTCTTC. This sequence encodes CASRGTSGRGDEQFF.

The V gene is TRBV14, the J gene TRBJ2-5; tentative D call: TRBD2 (6 bases). V gave up 6 bases and J gave up 3 bases, with 20 bases separating them. This CDR3 is 16 amino acids long. CDR1 and CDR2 (germline): SGHDN, FVKESK. The CDR3 DNA sequence: TGTGCCAGCAGTCCCTTAGCTCTAGCGTGGGAAGAGACCCAGTACTTC. This codes for CASSPLALAWEETQYF.

As to this clonotype: A read error may explain this, as a much larger clone is one base away. The CDR3 sequence: CASSQDSAGRWTEAFF. CDR3 DNA: TGTGCCAGCAGCCAAGATAGCGCGGGGAGATGGACTGAAGCTTTCTTT. The chain joins TRBV14 to TRBJ1-1; no firm D call. V dropped 0 bases and J dropped 5 bases, with 16 bases sitting between them. This CDR3 comprises 16 residues. Germline V gene data show CDR1 as SGHDN and CDR2 as FVKESK.

Comments on this clonotype: At one end, the junction sequence differs from germline, possibly due to a read error. The CDR3 DNA sequence: TGCGCCTGCAGCTTGGACCCGGAAGGGCTTGTAGATACGCAGTATTTT. It translates to CACSLDPEGLVDTQYF. The chain joins TRBV5-1 to TRBJ2-3; no clear D. The CDR3 loop spans 16 amino acids. Germline CDR1 and CDR2: SGHRS and YFSETQ.

The table lists this clonotype with many counts. The chain uses TRBV5-1 and TRBJ2-3, with 9 bases that match TRBD2. Germline CDR1 is SGHRS and CDR2 is YFSETQ. The V segment lost 0 bases and the J segment 5 bases; nucleotides outside the gene matches: 4. The CDR3 extends over 15 amino acids. DNA for the CDR3: TGCGCCAGCAGCTTGGAGCGGGGGGAGAGAGATACGCAGTATTTT. The encoded protein is CASSLERGERDTQYF.

This clonotype was detected only once. The conserved closing phenylalanine or tryptophan is absent in this CDR3, likely reflecting a read error. The DNA is left out, because the CDR3 cannot be placed on it with certainty; the CDR3 is given as TCRdb lists it. V gene TRBV11-2 combines with J gene TRBJ2-7; the table's D call, TRBD1, has no DNA check behind it. Germline CDR1 and CDR2: SGHAT and FQNNGV. The CDR3 comprises 15 residues, both ends counted. CDR3 region: CASSPGTGPSHEHYL.

V is TRBV7-8 and J is TRBJ2-7, with 8 bases identical to TRBD2. Per the germline V gene, CDR1 is SGHVS and CDR2 is FQNEAQ. J gave up 2 bases and V 5 bases, and 14 bases lay outside the gene matches. The CDR3 consists of 17 residues. CDR3 protein: CASSNMGFGTSTYEQYF. The CDR3 DNA sequence: TGTGCCAGCAGCAATATGGGGTTCGGGACTAGTACCTACGAGCAGTACTTC.

The chain has TRBV5-1 and TRBJ1-1; D ambiguous. The V end lost 9 bases, the J end lost 5 bases, and 20 bases lay between the germline ends. Germline V CDR1 and CDR2: SGHRS, YFSETQ. The CDR3 sequence is 14 residues long. The CDR3 spells CANGVRRGETEAFF. Here the CDR3 DNA reads TGCGCCAACGGAGTAAGACGGGGAGAGACTGAAGCTTTCTTT.

This clonotype rates as medium-sized (0.01 to 0.1%). The genes are TRBV10-2 and TRBJ1-6; D remains ambiguous. Germline assignment: CDR1 WSHSY and CDR2 SAAADI. This CDR3 spans 16 amino acids. V was pared by 6 bases and J by 5 bases, with 17 bases between. The CDR3: CASSSQLGVNNSPLHF. CDR3 in DNA: TGCGCCAGCAGCTCACAATTGGGCGTTAATAATTCACCCCTCCACTTT.

The rearrangement uses TRBV10-2 and TRBJ2-7, with D maybe TRBD1 (5 bases). The germline V gene has CDR1 WSHSY and CDR2 SAAADI. This CDR3 has 14 residues. Between the trimmed V and J ends, which lost 4 bases and 7 bases, there was a span of 17 bases. The CDR3 loop reads CASSVGRDLLEQYF. In DNA, the CDR3 is TGCGCCAGCAGTGTGGGCAGGGATCTTCTAGAGCAGTACTTC.

Points on this clonotype: The junction and the germline gene differ at one end; a read error may be behind it. V and J are TRBV11-2 and TRBJ1-1, with D uncertain. The germline gives CDR1 SGHAT, CDR2 FQNNGV. This CDR3 is built from 11 residues. DNA of the CDR3: TGTACCAGCACCACGGTGGACGAAGTTTTCTTT. Its protein product is CTSTTVDEVFF. The full variable domain, its missing parts supplied by reference TRBV11-2 and TRBJ1-1, is EAGVAQSPRYKIIEKRQSVAFWCNPISGHATLYWYQQILGQGPKLLIQFQNNGVVDDSQLPKDRFSAERLKGVDSTLKIQPAKLEDSAVYLCTSTTVDEVFFGQGTRLTVV.